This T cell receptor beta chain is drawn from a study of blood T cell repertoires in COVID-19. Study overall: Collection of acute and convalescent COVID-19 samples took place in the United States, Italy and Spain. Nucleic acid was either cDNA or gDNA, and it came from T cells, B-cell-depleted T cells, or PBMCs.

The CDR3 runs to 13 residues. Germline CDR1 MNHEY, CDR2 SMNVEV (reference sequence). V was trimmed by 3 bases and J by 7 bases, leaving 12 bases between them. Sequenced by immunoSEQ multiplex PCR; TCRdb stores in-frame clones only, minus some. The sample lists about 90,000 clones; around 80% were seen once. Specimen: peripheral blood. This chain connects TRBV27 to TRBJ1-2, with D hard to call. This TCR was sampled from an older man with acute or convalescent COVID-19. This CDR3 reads CASSFSSVTGYTF. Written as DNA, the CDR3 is TGTGCCAGCAGTTTTTCGTCAGTAACTGGCTACACCTTC.